This is a list of T cell receptor beta chains from one sample in a study of blood T cell repertoires in COVID-19. TCRdb's copy holds only in-frame clones and misses some; the assay was immunoSEQ multiplex PCR. This table has nearly 50,000 clones, about nine tenths appearing once. Sequenced input: peripheral blood. All receptors come from a woman of 80 years or more with COVID-19, enrolled during active disease. The CDR3 runs from the conserved cysteine through the conserved F or W. D genes are given only for firm matches. A clone size is listed for some rows: how often the clone was seen (once, few, many), or a class if it is expanded.

>TRBV3-1/TRBV3-2|.|.|TRBJ2-2
CASSRQGAGELFF
TGTGCCAGCAGCCGTCAGGGCGCCGGGGAGCTGTTTTTT
>TRBV27|.|TRBD2|TRBJ2-7
CASSLGLAGFTYEQYF
TGTGCCAGCAGTTTAGGGCTAGCGGGTTTCACCTACGAGCAGTACTTC
>TRBV29-1|.|.|TRBJ2-5
CSVAGTQAAQYF
TGCAGCGTTGCGGGTACGCAAGCGGCCCAGTACTTC
>TRBV11-2|.|TRBD1|TRBJ2-6
CASRQGSSGANVLTF
TGTGCCAGCCGACAGGGGAGCTCTGGGGCCAACGTCCTGACTTTC
>TRBV2|.|.|TRBJ2-7
CASGRGVRYEQYF
TGTGCCAGCGGGAGGGGGGTTCGGTACGAGCAGTACTTC
>TRBV19|.|TRBD1|TRBJ2-1
CASSMARGQGADEQFF
TGTGCCAGTAGTATGGCACGGGGACAGGGGGCCGATGAGCAGTTCTTC
>TRBV25-1|.|.|TRBJ1-4
CASSEPRGRTNEKLFF
TGTGCCAGCAGTGAACCCAGGGGTAGAACTAATGAAAAACTGTTTTTT
>TRBV7-9|.|.|TRBJ2-3
CASSPRLNTDTQYF
TGTGCCAGCAGCCCGCGACTGAACACAGATACGCAGTATTTT
>TRBV15|.|.|TRBJ1-2
CATSRDTPGAGGYTF
TGTGCCACCAGCAGAGATACGCCAGGGGCGGGTGGCTACACCTTC
>TRBV15|.|.|TRBJ1-5
CATSNVQGIDQPQHF
TGTGCCACCAGCAACGTTCAGGGTATCGATCAGCCCCAGCATTTT
>TRBV6-1|.|.|TRBJ1-1
CASSEGQKKAFF
TGTGCCAGCAGTGAAGGGCAGAAAAAAGCTTTCTTT
>TRBV2|.|TRBD2|TRBJ2-3
CASKVLAGSTDTQYF
TGTGCCAGCAAGGTTCTAGCGGGAAGCACAGATACGCAGTATTTT
>TRBV11-1|.|.|TRBJ1-1
CASTTRGGTEAFF
TGTGCCAGCACCACCCGAGGGGGCACTGAAGCTTTCTTT
>TRBV6-5|few|TRBD1|TRBJ2-7
CASSYTGQGSEQYF
TGTGCCAGCAGTTACACGGGACAGGGGAGCGAGCAGTACTTC
>TRBV7-2|.|TRBD1|TRBJ1-3
CASSPLTGVNSGNTIYF
TGTGCCAGCAGCCCCCTGACAGGGGTCAACTCTGGAAACACCATATATTTT
>TRBV5-1|.|.|TRBJ1-3
CASSIGGGSGNTIYF
TGCGCCAGCAGCATCGGCGGGGGCTCTGGAAACACCATATATTTT
>TRBV5-1|few|.|TRBJ1-4
CASSPGEYGEKLFF
TGCGCCAGCAGCCCTGGGGAGTACGGTGAAAAACTGTTTTTT
>TRBV7-2|.|TRBD1|TRBJ1-5
CASSLAGGANQPQHF
TGTGCCAGCAGCTTAGCAGGGGGCGCAAATCAGCCCCAGCATTTT
>TRBV10-3|.|.|TRBJ1-6
CAISEIDSPLHF
TGTGCCATCAGTGAAATAGATTCACCCCTCCACTTT
>TRBV5-5|.|TRBD2|TRBJ2-7
CASSLGLAATYEQYF
TGTGCCAGCAGCCTAGGGCTAGCGGCTACCTACGAGCAGTACTTC
>TRBV5-1|.|.|TRBJ2-3
CASNDRTDTQYF
TGCGCCAGCAATGACAGGACAGATACGCAGTATTTT
>TRBV24-1|.|.|TRBJ2-5
CATSDGGRETQYF
TGTGCCACCAGTGACGGGGGGCGAGAGACCCAGTACTTC
>TRBV5-1|.|.|TRBJ1-1
CASSLREQGAPAEAFF
TGCGCCAGCAGCTTAAGGGAACAGGGAGCGCCGGCTGAAGCTTTCTTT
>TRBV6-6|.|TRBD1|TRBJ1-3
CASSQYRGRLVNGNTIYF
TGTGCCAGCAGTCAATACAGGGGGCGCCTCGTAAATGGAAACACCATATATTTT
>TRBV6-5|.|TRBD1|TRBJ1-4
CASRLTGGVEEKLFF
TGTGCCAGCAGATTAACAGGGGGCGTCGAGGAAAAACTGTTTTTT
>TRBV5-8|.|TRBD2|TRBJ2-2
CASSPGSGANTGELFF
TGTGCCAGCAGCCCTGGAAGCGGGGCGAACACCGGGGAGCTGTTTTTT
>TRBV7-2|once|.|TRBJ2-1
CASSLDAGREQFF
TGTGCCAGCAGCTTAGATGCGGGTAGGGAGCAGTTCTTC
>TRBV7-9|.|TRBD1|TRBJ2-3
CASVTGGLGDTQYF
TGTGCCAGTGTGACAGGGGGCTTGGGAGATACGCAGTATTTT
>TRBV6-6|.|TRBD1|TRBJ1-1
CASGDRGRRNTEAFF
TGTGCCAGCGGGGACAGGGGGCGGCGAAACACTGAAGCTTTCTTT
>TRBV5-1|.|.|TRBJ2-7
CASSRTGRGAIEQYF
TGCGCCAGCAGTCGAACGGGGCGGGGTGCGATTGAGCAGTACTTC
>TRBV5-6|.|.|TRBJ2-7
CASSLLNYEQYF
TGTGCCAGCAGCTTACTAAACTACGAGCAGTACTTC
>TRBV19|.|.|TRBJ1-3
CASSIPGSGNTIYF
TGTGCCAGTAGTATCCCGGGGAGTGGAAACACCATATATTTT
>TRBV4-1|.|TRBD2|TRBJ2-1
CASSQHPGLVYNEQFF
TGCGCCAGCAGCCAACACCCGGGACTAGTCTACAATGAGCAGTTCTTC
>TRBV6-2/TRBV6-3|few|.|TRBJ2-2
CASRYETGYTGELFF
TGTGCCAGCAGGTACGAGACAGGTTACACCGGGGAGCTGTTTTTT
>TRBV19|.|TRBD1|TRBJ1-5
CASSIKGASISGNQPQHF
TGTGCCAGTAGTATTAAGGGGGCGAGTATCAGCGGCAATCAGCCCCAGCATTTT
>TRBV7-3|.|TRBD1|TRBJ2-3
CASSLGQGRTDTQYF
TGTGCCAGCAGCTTAGGACAGGGTCGCACAGATACGCAGTATTTT
>TRBV28|.|TRBD2|TRBJ2-7
CASSLKLAGAPGYEQYF
TGTGCCAGCAGTTTAAAACTAGCGGGGGCCCCCGGCTACGAGCAGTACTTC
>TRBV7-8|.|.|TRBJ2-1
CASSPLDKYNEQFF
TGTGCCAGCAGCCCCCTGGACAAGTACAATGAGCAGTTCTTC
>TRBV29-1|.|.|TRBJ2-1
CSVVGPRNEQFF
TGCAGCGTTGTGGGGCCAAGGAATGAGCAGTTCTTC
>TRBV7-9|.|TRBD1|TRBJ1-1
CASSPGGRGLVGNTEAFF
TGTGCCAGCAGCCCTGGAGGCAGGGGGCTGGTAGGGAACACTGAAGCTTTCTTT
>TRBV24-1|.|TRBD1|TRBJ2-3
CATSDLVRGRADTQYF
TGTGCCACCAGTGATTTGGTCAGGGGGCGAGCAGATACGCAGTATTTT
>TRBV18|.|.|TRBJ1-1
CASSPQVRNTEAFF
TGTGCCAGCTCACCTCAGGTACGGAACACTGAAGCTTTCTTT
>TRBV5-1|.|TRBD1|TRBJ2-1
CASSPYPGTGGTDEQFF
TGCGCCAGCAGCCCCTACCCCGGGACAGGGGGCACGGATGAGCAGTTCTTC
>TRBV5-1|.|TRBD1|TRBJ1-4
CASRFTGTANEKLFF
TGCGCCAGCCGGTTCACAGGGACAGCTAATGAAAAACTGTTTTTT
>TRBV15|.|.|TRBJ1-2
CATSRDQGNYGYTF
TGTGCCACCAGCAGAGATCAGGGTAACTATGGCTACACCTTC
>TRBV5-5|.|TRBD2|TRBJ2-1
CASSPLAGGLKEQFF
TGTGCCAGCAGCCCGCTAGCGGGGGGGCTAAAGGAGCAGTTCTTC
>TRBV5-8|medium-sized|.|TRBJ1-2
CASRNGALMGYGYTF
TGTGCCAGCAGGAACGGAGCCCTTATGGGCTATGGCTACACCTTC
>TRBV7-2|.|.|TRBJ2-3
CASSSGIRPDTQYF
TGTGCCAGCAGCTCAGGGATCCGGCCAGATACGCAGTATTTT
>TRBV6-1|.|.|TRBJ1-2
CASSEVLGPNYGYTF
TGTGCCAGCAGTGAAGTTTTGGGGCCTAACTATGGCTACACCTTC
>TRBV25-1|few|TRBD1|TRBJ2-7
CASSPSNRGIYEQYF
TGTGCCAGCAGTCCCTCGAACAGGGGAATCTACGAGCAGTACTTC
>TRBV18|.|TRBD1|TRBJ1-2
CASSPGTGGAGYTF
TGTGCCAGCTCACCTGGGACAGGGGGCGCTGGCTACACCTTC
>TRBV5-8|.|.|TRBJ2-1
CASSHVGTSRTWNEQFF
TGTGCCAGCAGCCACGTGGGAACTAGTCGAACTTGGAATGAGCAGTTCTTC
>TRBV5-8|.|.|TRBJ1-2
CASSHRPYGYTF
TGTGCCAGCAGCCACAGGCCCTATGGCTACACCTTC
>TRBV6-5|.|TRBD1|TRBJ1-2
CAGTQGDYGYTF
TGTGCCGGCACCCAGGGGGACTATGGCTACACCTTC
>TRBV19|.|TRBD1|TRBJ1-4
CASSMGQGRANEKLFF
TGTGCCAGTAGTATGGGACAGGGTAGGGCTAATGAAAAACTGTTTTTT